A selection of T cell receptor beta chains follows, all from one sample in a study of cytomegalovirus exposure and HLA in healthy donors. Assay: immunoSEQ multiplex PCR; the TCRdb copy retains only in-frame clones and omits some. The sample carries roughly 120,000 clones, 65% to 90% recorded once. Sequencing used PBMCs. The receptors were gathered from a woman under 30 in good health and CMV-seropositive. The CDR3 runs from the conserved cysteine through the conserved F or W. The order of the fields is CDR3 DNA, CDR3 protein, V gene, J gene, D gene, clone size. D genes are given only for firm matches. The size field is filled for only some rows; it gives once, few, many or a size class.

TGTGCCAGCAGCGTAGAGGCGGGGGCCGAGCAGTACTTC,CASSVEAGAEQYF,TRBV9,TRBJ2-7,.,.
TGCGCCAGCAGCTTGGTGGGGGGTCTAGCGGGGGGGCTCAATGAGCAGTTCTTC,CASSLVGGLAGGLNEQFF,TRBV5-1,TRBJ2-1,TRBD2,.
TGTGCCAGCAGTGAATTGCGGGGGGCCGCGGCCTACGAGCAGTACTTC,CASSELRGAAAYEQYF,TRBV2,TRBJ2-7,TRBD2,.
TGTGCCAGCAGCGCTGGAGACAATCAGCCCCAGCATTTT,CASSAGDNQPQHF,TRBV9,TRBJ1-5,.,.
TGTGCCAGCAGTCCCGGACGGGGGGGCTACGAGCAGTACTTC,CASSPGRGGYEQYF,TRBV2,TRBJ2-7,TRBD2,.
TGCGCCAGCAGCTTGGGACAGGGAAGTATCGGGGAGCTGTTTTTT,CASSLGQGSIGELFF,TRBV5-1,TRBJ2-2,TRBD1,.
TGTGCCAGCAGCAATGGGACAGGGAGCTCCTACAATGAGCAGTTCTTC,CASSNGTGSSYNEQFF,TRBV7-9,TRBJ2-1,TRBD1,.
TGTGCCAGCAGCCTAGTATCCACGGGGGTGTCCTACAATGAGCAGTTCTTC,CASSLVSTGVSYNEQFF,TRBV13,TRBJ2-1,.,.
TGTGCCACCGGGATAGGGAGGACTCAGCCCCAGCATTTT,CATGIGRTQPQHF,TRBV28,TRBJ1-5,.,.
TGTGCCAGCAGTACCTCCGGGACACCTCCCTACGAGCAGTACTTC,CASSTSGTPPYEQYF,TRBV6-1,TRBJ2-7,.,.
TGCGCCAGCAGCCCGGGACAGACCCCGGGTGGCTACACCTTC,CASSPGQTPGGYTF,TRBV5-1,TRBJ1-2,TRBD1,.
TGTGCCAGCAGTGGGCAGGGGGGTGAAAAACTGTTTTTT,CASSGQGGEKLFF,TRBV2,TRBJ1-4,TRBD1,.
TGTGCCTGGAGTGTATCCGGACAGGGAGGTGGCTACACCTTC,CAWSVSGQGGGYTF,TRBV30,TRBJ1-2,TRBD1,.
TGTGCCACGGGACAGGGGGCGTTTGGCTACACCTTC,CATGQGAFGYTF,TRBV2,TRBJ1-2,TRBD1,once
TGTGCCAGCAGGGGAGGTGAGCGGGGCCGCTACGAGCAGTACTTC,CASRGGERGRYEQYF,TRBV6-5,TRBJ2-7,TRBD2,.
TGTGCCAGTAGCCCCGGGGGGGGCCGAACAGATACGCAGTATTTT,CASSPGGGRTDTQYF,TRBV19,TRBJ2-3,TRBD2,.
TGTGCCAGCAGAGACAGGGGTTTCAGCAATCAGCCCCAGCATTTT,CASRDRGFSNQPQHF,TRBV6-1,TRBJ1-5,TRBD1,.
TGTGCCAGCTCCCCCGGCAGGGGGCGAAGTGATGGCTACACCTTC,CASSPGRGRSDGYTF,TRBV18,TRBJ1-2,TRBD1,.